This T cell receptor beta chain was retrieved from a study of cytomegalovirus exposure and HLA in healthy donors. PCR employed 60 Vbeta and 13 Jbeta primers. Clones were read by immunoSEQ multiplex PCR, and TCRdb kept only the in-frame ones, dropping some. The data hold 150,000 to 200,000 clones, with roughly 72% observed a single time. V lost 2 bases and J lost 2; bases outside the gene matches: 6. Germline-derived CDR1 and CDR2 are SGHDN and FVKESK. This CDR3 region has 15 residues. This sequence joins TRBV14 and TRBJ2-7, with 7 bases matching TRBD1. Material: PBMCs. The source is a man under 40 in good health and CMV-seronegative. The CDR3 nucleotides read TGTGCCAGCAGCCAATGGACAGGAACCACCTACGAGCAGTACTTC. Its translation is CASSQWTGTTYEQYF.